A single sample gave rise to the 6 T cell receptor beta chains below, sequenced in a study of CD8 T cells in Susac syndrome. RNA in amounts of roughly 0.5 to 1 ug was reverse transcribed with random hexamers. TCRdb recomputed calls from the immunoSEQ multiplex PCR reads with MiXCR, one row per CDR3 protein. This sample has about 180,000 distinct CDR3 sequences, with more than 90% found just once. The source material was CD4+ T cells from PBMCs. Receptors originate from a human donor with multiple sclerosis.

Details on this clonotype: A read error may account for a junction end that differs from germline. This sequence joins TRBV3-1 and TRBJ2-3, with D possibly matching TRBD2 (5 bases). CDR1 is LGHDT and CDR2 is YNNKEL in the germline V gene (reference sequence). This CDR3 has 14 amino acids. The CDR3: CASSQEALAHAVAF. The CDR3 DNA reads TGTGCCAGCAGCCAAGAAGCTCTAGCTCACGCAGTAGCTTTT.

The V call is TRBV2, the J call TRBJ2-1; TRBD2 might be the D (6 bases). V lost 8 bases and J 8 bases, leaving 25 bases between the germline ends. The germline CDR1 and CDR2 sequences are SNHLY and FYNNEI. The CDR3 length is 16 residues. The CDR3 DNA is TGTGCCAGCCGACTAGTTTCGCGCCTCCCCTCGGATGAGCAGTTCTTC. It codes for CASRLVSRLPSDEQFF.

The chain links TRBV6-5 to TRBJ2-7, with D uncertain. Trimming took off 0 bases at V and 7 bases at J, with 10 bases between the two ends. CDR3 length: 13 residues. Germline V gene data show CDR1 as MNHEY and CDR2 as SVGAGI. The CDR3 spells CASSYSILGEQYF. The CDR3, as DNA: TGTGCCAGCAGTTACTCGATATTGGGGGAGCAGTACTTC.

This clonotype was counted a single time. This chain's CDR3 is CASSPVADTDTQYF. The CDR3 DNA reads as TGTGCCAGCAGCCCGGTTGCGGACACAGATACGCAGTATTTT. The gene calls are TRBV7-2 and TRBJ2-3, with D unclear. CDR1 and CDR2 (germline): SGHTA, FQGNSA. V lost 5 bases, J lost 2 bases, and 11 bases lay in between. The length of the CDR3 is 14 residues.

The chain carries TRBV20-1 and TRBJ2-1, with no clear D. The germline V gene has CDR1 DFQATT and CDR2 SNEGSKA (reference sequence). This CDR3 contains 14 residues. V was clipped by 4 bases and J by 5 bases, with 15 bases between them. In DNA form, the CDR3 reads TGCAGTGCTACGAGCCCCCGGGCGGACAATGAGCAGTTCTTC. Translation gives CSATSPRADNEQFF.

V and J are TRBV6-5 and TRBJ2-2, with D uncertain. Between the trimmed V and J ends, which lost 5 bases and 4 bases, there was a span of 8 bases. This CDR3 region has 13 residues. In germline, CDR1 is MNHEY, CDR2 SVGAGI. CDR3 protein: CASSQTLTGELFF. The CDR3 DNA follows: TGTGCCAGCAGTCAAACCCTCACCGGGGAGCTGTTTTTT.